The clone carrying this T cell receptor (beta chain) was seen a handful of times. Its specificity is not known. The data were obtained in a study of T-cell memory formation after mild COVID-19. Study overall: Largely, TCR clusters stayed within a single donor. Study findings and constraints: A second wave expanding day 15 to 37 was CD4+-biased; contracting clones were balanced. CD4+ contracting clones were found mainly in CM and EM, and CD8+ ones in EMRA.

Germline lookup yields CDR1 SGHTA and CDR2 FQGNSA. The V and J ends lost 5 bases and 1 base respectively, with 17 bases between them. This CDR3 region has 16 residues. It was 5'RACE with constant-segment primers that produced the TCR alpha and TCR beta cDNA libraries, which carried sample barcodes and UMIs. Using its own MiXCR run on the 5' RACE reads, TCRdb lists one record per CDR3 protein. Of tens of thousands of distinct CDR3 sequences listed, 9.3% are singletons. This rearrangement joins TRBV7-2 to TRBJ1-1; D possibly corresponds to TRBD1 (5 bases). Sequenced: PBMCs or a T cell subset sorted from them (not recorded which). This clonotype was sampled from an adult woman who had mild COVID-19 (a few samples of this study predate the infection). Cell type and time point are not known. CDR3 amino acids: CASSPPRDSPNTEAFF. The CDR3 nucleotides are TGTGCCAGCAGCCCCCCCCGAGACAGTCCGAACACTGAAGCTTTCTTT. Full variable domain (remainder filled in from reference TRBV7-2 and TRBJ1-1): GAGVSQSPSNKVTEKGKDVELRCDPISGHTALYWYRQSLGQGLEFLIYFQGNSAPDKSGLPSDRFSAERTGGSVSTLTIQRTQQEDSAVYLCASSPPRDSPNTEAFFGQGTRLTVV.